Listed below are T cell receptor beta chains from one sample, sequenced in a study of blood T cells in healthy people across ages. TCRdb passed the 5' RACE reads through MiXCR, listing each CDR3 protein once. The sample gives around 500,000 distinct CDR3 sequences, around 27% of which show up once; 3% to 4% is in the top ten. These data were also reused for a study on T cells of mothers and their children.

The sequencing input was blood. The receptors derive from a boy aged 2 to 9 in good health. CDR3s include the opening cysteine and the closing phenylalanine or tryptophan. The D gene is left open where the match is weak. The size of a clone is reported for some rows only, either as once, few or many, or as a class for expanded clones.

v_gene: TRBV20-1; d_gene: TRBD1; abundance: few; j_gene: TRBJ2-5; len: 13; CDR3aa: CSADRTGQETQYF; CDR3nt: TGCAGTGCGGATCGGACAGGCCAAGAGACCCAGTACTTC
v_gene: TRBV3-1; d_gene: -; abundance: few; j_gene: TRBJ2-7; len: 14; CDR3aa: CASSQVGWLYEQYF; CDR3nt: TGTGCCAGCAGCCAAGTGGGGTGGCTTTACGAGCAGTACTTC
v_gene: TRBV18; d_gene: -; abundance: -; j_gene: TRBJ2-7; len: 15; CDR3aa: CASSEASNPSYEQYF; CDR3nt: TGTGCCAGCTCAGAGGCATCTAACCCCTCCTACGAGCAGTACTTC
v_gene: TRBV7-9; d_gene: -; abundance: few; j_gene: TRBJ2-5; len: 13; CDR3aa: CASSFTEQETQYF; CDR3nt: TGTGCCAGCAGCTTTACGGAACAAGAGACCCAGTACTTC
v_gene: TRBV6-4; d_gene: TRBD2; abundance: many; j_gene: TRBJ2-1; len: 15; CDR3aa: CASSEASGSYNEQFF; CDR3nt: TGTGCCAGCAGTGAGGCTAGCGGGAGCTACAATGAGCAGTTCTTC
v_gene: TRBV7-9; d_gene: -; abundance: -; j_gene: TRBJ2-7; len: 16; CDR3aa: CASSSGPSASRYEQYF; CDR3nt: TGTGCCAGCAGCTCAGGTCCCAGCGCGTCCCGCTACGAGCAGTACTTC
v_gene: TRBV7-9; d_gene: TRBD1; abundance: -; j_gene: TRBJ2-2; len: 13; CDR3aa: CASSDRGVGELFF; CDR3nt: TGTGCCAGCAGTGACAGGGGTGTTGGGGAGCTGTTTTTT
v_gene: TRBV7-8; d_gene: -; abundance: -; j_gene: TRBJ2-7; len: 15; CDR3aa: CASSLFPGLSYEQYF; CDR3nt: TGTGCCAGCAGCTTATTCCCGGGGTTGTCTTACGAGCAGTACTTC
v_gene: TRBV7-2; d_gene: TRBD2; abundance: -; j_gene: TRBJ2-7; len: 15; CDR3aa: CASSLLSGSSYEQYF; CDR3nt: TGTGCCAGCAGCTTGCTTAGCGGGAGCTCCTACGAGCAGTACTTC
v_gene: TRBV5-1; d_gene: -; abundance: -; j_gene: TRBJ2-5; len: 14; CDR3aa: CASSEVLAGETQYF; CDR3nt: TGCGCCAGCAGCGAGGTCCTAGCAGGGGAGACCCAGTACTTC
v_gene: TRBV10-3; d_gene: -; abundance: -; j_gene: TRBJ1-5; len: 13; CDR3aa: CAISKQGNQPQHF; CDR3nt: TGTGCCATCAGTAAACAGGGAAATCAGCCCCAGCATTTT
v_gene: TRBV6-1; d_gene: -; abundance: few; j_gene: TRBJ2-2; len: 17; CDR3aa: CASSEAAGSGHTGELFF; CDR3nt: TGTGCCAGCAGTGAAGCGGCCGGGAGCGGACACACCGGGGAGCTGTTTTTT
v_gene: TRBV6-6; d_gene: -; abundance: -; j_gene: TRBJ1-2; len: 12; CDR3aa: CASTWGDYGYTF; CDR3nt: TGTGCCAGCACTTGGGGGGACTATGGCTACACCTTC
v_gene: TRBV7-8; d_gene: -; abundance: -; j_gene: TRBJ1-5; len: 16; CDR3aa: CASSLAGWTLNQPQHF; CDR3nt: TGTGCCAGCAGCTTAGCGGGTTGGACCCTTAATCAGCCCCAGCATTTT
v_gene: TRBV20-1; d_gene: TRBD1; abundance: -; j_gene: TRBJ2-7; len: 14; CDR3aa: CSATGASPIPEQYF; CDR3nt: TGCAGTGCCACAGGGGCTAGCCCCATCCCCGAGCAGTACTTC
v_gene: TRBV7-9; d_gene: TRBD2; abundance: few; j_gene: TRBJ2-5; len: 14; CDR3aa: CASSGRAGVETQYF; CDR3nt: TGTGCCAGCAGCGGGAGAGCGGGAGTGGAGACCCAGTACTTC
v_gene: TRBV19; d_gene: TRBD1; abundance: -; j_gene: TRBJ1-3; len: 16; CDR3aa: CASSPDRTYSGNTIYF; CDR3nt: TGTGCCAGTAGTCCGGACAGGACTTACTCTGGAAACACCATATATTTT
v_gene: TRBV10-2; d_gene: -; abundance: few; j_gene: TRBJ2-5; len: 12; CDR3aa: CASSEFQETQYF; CDR3nt: TGCGCCAGCAGTGAGTTCCAAGAGACCCAGTACTTC
v_gene: TRBV20-1; d_gene: TRBD2; abundance: -; j_gene: TRBJ2-7; len: 14; CDR3aa: CSAPQPAGGHEQYF; CDR3nt: TGCAGTGCTCCCCAACCAGCGGGAGGCCACGAGCAGTACTTC
v_gene: TRBV4-1; d_gene: -; abundance: -; j_gene: TRBJ2-7; len: 14; CDR3aa: CASSQDSTGMEQYF; CDR3nt: TGCGCCAGCAGCCAAGATTCAACAGGTATGGAGCAGTACTTC
v_gene: TRBV6-1; d_gene: -; abundance: -; j_gene: TRBJ2-2; len: 16; CDR3aa: CASTISPSPRAGELFF; CDR3nt: TGTGCCAGCACCATCTCACCCTCTCCGAGGGCCGGGGAGCTGTTTTTT
v_gene: TRBV7-9; d_gene: -; abundance: few; j_gene: TRBJ2-2; len: 16; CDR3aa: CASSSLGGTNTGELFF; CDR3nt: TGTGCCAGCAGCAGCCTCGGCGGGACGAACACCGGGGAGCTGTTTTTT
v_gene: TRBV15; d_gene: -; abundance: -; j_gene: TRBJ1-1; len: 14; CDR3aa: CATSRGDLNTEAFF; CDR3nt: TGTGCCACCAGCAGAGGCGATTTGAACACTGAAGCTTTCTTT
v_gene: TRBV29-1; d_gene: TRBD1; abundance: -; j_gene: TRBJ2-3; len: 14; CDR3aa: CSVVGQGARDTQYF; CDR3nt: TGCAGCGTCGTGGGACAGGGGGCGCGAGATACGCAGTATTTT
v_gene: TRBV20-1; d_gene: -; abundance: -; j_gene: TRBJ2-2; len: 13; CDR3aa: CSARQMNTGELFF; CDR3nt: TGCAGTGCAAGACAGATGAACACCGGGGAGCTGTTTTTT
v_gene: TRBV12-5; d_gene: -; abundance: -; j_gene: TRBJ1-1; len: 13; CDR3aa: CASVPPGGTEAFF; CDR3nt: TGTGCTAGTGTTCCCCCCGGGGGCACTGAAGCTTTCTTT
v_gene: TRBV9; d_gene: TRBD2; abundance: -; j_gene: TRBJ2-3; len: 16; CDR3aa: CASSGGTSATKDTQYF; CDR3nt: TGTGCCAGCAGCGGCGGGACTAGCGCGACGAAAGATACGCAGTATTTT
v_gene: TRBV5-1; d_gene: TRBD1; abundance: few; j_gene: TRBJ1-6; len: 15; CDR3aa: CASSLAGGVRSPLHF; CDR3nt: TGCGCCAGCAGCTTGGCAGGGGGCGTTCGGTCACCCCTCCACTTT
v_gene: TRBV7-2; d_gene: TRBD1; abundance: few; j_gene: TRBJ2-7; len: 16; CDR3aa: CASRRTGGTVGYEQYF; CDR3nt: TGTGCCAGCAGGCGGACAGGGGGCACGGTCGGGTACGAGCAGTACTTC
v_gene: TRBV3-1; d_gene: -; abundance: -; j_gene: TRBJ2-1; len: 13; CDR3aa: CASSRRGFPERFF; CDR3nt: TGTGCCAGCAGCCGGAGGGGCTTTCCGGAGCGGTTCTTC
v_gene: TRBV11-2; d_gene: -; abundance: few; j_gene: TRBJ1-1; len: 15; CDR3aa: CASSFASPMDFGAFF; CDR3nt: TGTGCCAGCAGCTTCGCCTCCCCGATGGACTTTGGAGCTTTCTTT
v_gene: TRBV27; d_gene: -; abundance: -; j_gene: TRBJ2-5; len: 14; CDR3aa: CASSSQGGSETQYF; CDR3nt: TGTGCCAGCAGTTCCCAGGGGGGCTCGGAGACCCAGTACTTC
v_gene: TRBV12-3/TRBV12-4; d_gene: -; abundance: -; j_gene: TRBJ2-1; len: 16; CDR3aa: CASSLTPWTSYNEQFF; CDR3nt: TGTGCCAGCAGTTTGACCCCCTGGACATCCTACAATGAGCAGTTCTTC